This record looks at one TCR beta chain sequence and its context. CDR1 LGHNA and CDR2 YSLEER come from the germline V gene. The ends were cut back, 0 bases at V and 7 bases at J, with 19 bases in the middle. The CDR3 runs to 16 residues. Measured with immunoSEQ multiplex PCR; TCRdb has only the in-frame clones, and not every one. The sample includes roughly 90,000 clones, 89% of them seen just once. The sample belongs to a study of blood T cell repertoires in COVID-19. Study-level information: Both acute and convalescent COVID-19 samples were obtained from the United States, Italy and Spain.

The V and J genes are TRBV4-3 and TRBJ2-7; TRBD2 might be the D (5 bases). Specimen: peripheral blood. The receptor comes from a woman at least 80 years old with active COVID-19. The CDR3 is CASSQDNSRNRGEQYF. DNA of the CDR3: TGCGCCAGCAGCCAAGATAATTCGCGGAACCGAGGGGAGCAGTACTTC.